This note documents a single T cell receptor beta chain sequence. Its target antigen remains unknown. No much larger clonotype is one base removed from it; base qualities were not supplied. This specimen comes from a study of cytomegalovirus exposure and HLA in healthy donors (dated by TCRdb to about 2017). Concerning the study at large: In an earlier analysis of some 550 of the donors, about 270 Gb of sequence data and 95 million to 130 million unique TCR beta sequences from roughly 180 million T cells were reported. An early release covering about 600 HLA-typed donors comprised about 320 gigabases of sequencing data and around 86 million unique TCR sequences. Because of strong linkage in the cohort, a few DR-DQ haplotypes were treated as single units for association and clustering. An earlier analysis of 587 of the donors used high-throughput TCR beta sequencing to judge whether each TCR beta V gene segment behaved as functional or pseudogenic. Among about 400 genotyped donors of the cohort, an average of roughly 230,000 unique TCR beta nucleotide sequences was sequenced per donor, of which roughly 18% were non-productive. Donor age, sex, ethnicity and CMV serostatus were compiled alongside the repertoire data. Every repertoire in the discovery cohort had been generated on one and the same sequencing platform. To predict cytomegalovirus infection status, the study brought together high-throughput TCR immunosequencing, statistical association of individual TCRs with disease status, and machine learning. Both class I and class II loci were covered by HLA typing, at four-digit resolution. In a later genetic analysis, genome-wide SNP genotypes for about 65% of the roughly 670 donors were used, and that subset was treated as a discovery cohort. A separate validation cohort of 100 to 150 different subjects was used in addition to the 666-subject first cohort. In the later analysis, no new phenotypic data were used to find candidate immune exposures; instead, reliance was placed on TCR beta sequences and their occurrence across donors. The number of typed donors differed by locus: about 620-640 for A, B, C, DRB1 and DQB1; 500 to 550 for DQA1; about 600 for DPA1; and roughly 470 for DPB1. Among the roughly 400 genotyped donors, around 79% belonged to the genetic ancestry cluster associated with self-reported Caucasian donors. The study aimed to test whether signatures of past pathogen exposure could be identified by cataloging public T cell receptors. A later analysis re-examined previously published TCR beta repertoires from around 670 donors and added high-resolution HLA genotyping to investigate patterns of TCR occurrence. The study used immunosequencing to profile the T cell repertoires of approximately 630 subjects and linked those repertoires to cytomegalovirus serostatus. Results and caveats for the whole study, not just this receptor: The study gave a list of some 150 TCR beta chains associated with cytomegalovirus. Only TCR beta chains were sequenced in this cohort, and the absence of alpha or paired-chain data limited detectable features. Most CMV-associated TCR beta chains appeared to be HLA-restricted in a later analysis, and the HLA associations seemed to be driven largely by CMV exposure. The authors suggested that the approach could potentially be generalized to other disease states and immunological phenotypes. A later analysis found that HLA-associated TCR beta chains were more clonally expanded and had lower generation probabilities than equally common non-associated chains. The presence/absence analyses assumed that sequencing depth was roughly uniform across donors, and that assumption may not be true. In a later genetic analysis, a missense DCLRE1C variant was associated with V-gene and J-gene trimming of TCR beta chains, and the association was replicated in an independent cohort. A later analysis found that TCR association rates varied across HLA loci, with DRB1 alleles showing the most associated TCRs and HLA-C alleles the fewest. Three of the identified cytomegalovirus-associated TCR beta chains were confirmed in vitro to be specific for cytomegalovirus antigens. In a later analysis, some 17,000 TCR beta sequences were associated with specific HLA alleles at a false discovery rate of 0.05. A cluster of highly shared sequence variants was judged likely to be a technical artifact of the sequencing pipeline. A further reported finding was that TCR beta sequences accurately predicted the HLA-A and HLA-B alleles for most subjects in the first cohort. HLA typing was unavailable for some donors at each locus, so association tests used only the typed subset. A later genetic analysis reported fewer N-insertions in productive TCRs among donors in an Asian-associated ancestry cluster than the roughly 720-donor mean. Correlated functional status among segregating V segments might be attributable to linkage disequilibrium, but an unknown experimental factor could not be ruled out. Assigning TCR associations to individual alleles was difficult when HLA alleles, especially DR and DQ, strongly co-occurred. Because counts were too low, roughly 18 rarely observed V segments, including chromosome 9 orphons, were left out of the earlier analysis of a few hundred of the donors. The only immune exposure information available for the cohort was CMV serostatus. The classifier was reported to diagnose cytomegalovirus status with high specificity and sensitivity in both the original and validation cohorts. While some public TCRs were present in many individuals, most TCR sequences turned up only very rarely across donors. Broadly in line with IMGT annotations, most TCR beta V segments showed up in productive rearrangements about 87% or about 30% of the time in an earlier analysis of approximately 600 of the donors. Some IMGT-functional V segments, including TRBV6-2 and TRBV6-3, could not be distinguished by the 87-base-pair reads and were therefore excluded. According to a later analysis, parvovirus B19, influenza, CMV and Epstein-Barr virus appeared linked to several top co-occurrence clusters.

The germline V gene encodes CDR1 SGHRS and CDR2 YFSETQ. From its cysteine to its phenylalanine, the CDR3 spans 13 amino acids. Only the CDR3 portion is preserved as DNA: 39 bases, with reading frame beginning at the first base. Trimmed from V: 5 bases; trimmed from J: 5 bases; junction bases lacking a gene match: 7. The cohort consisted of some 730 healthy bone marrow donors. At the time of sampling, all cohort members were nominally healthy, though unrecorded immune exposures were likely present. The donor was CMV seronegative and belonged to the group of approximately 320 seronegative cohort members. Every donor gave a peripheral blood sample, and the peripheral blood mononuclear cells from that sample were used for TCR beta sequencing. Genomic DNA was extracted from the blood cell samples with the Qiagen DNeasy Blood Extraction Kit. Libraries came from the immunoSEQ multiplex PCR assay. The multiplex PCR relied on a mix of 60 forward primers for TCR Vbeta segments and 13 reverse primers for TCR Jbeta segments. A multiplex PCR assay on genomic DNA amplified the CDR3 region of rearranged TCR beta genes. The amplified TCR beta libraries were sequenced on the Illumina HiSeq System as 87-base-pair reads. As for the original processing: Across the 500 to 700 repertoires, a later analysis counted 78 million or so unique TCR beta chains, some 11 million of which were shared by at least two donors. Raw reads were error-corrected and collapsed into unique sequences by a nearest-neighbor algorithm in which closely related sequences were merged to remove PCR and sequencing errors. CDR3 sequences were aligned to IMGT reference sequences to assign V, D and J gene segments. For a sequence to be retained, a match of at least six nucleotides was required to both a V gene segment and a J gene segment. Rearrangements were classified as productive when the CDR3 lacked stop codons and remained in frame with V and J, and all other rearrangements were classified as non-productive. Following IMGT convention, CDR3 was defined as the stretch from the second conserved V-encoded cysteine up to the conserved J-encoded phenylalanine. Sequences without an unambiguous match to a single V gene segment were excluded from the earlier analysis of approximately 560 of the donors. In an earlier analysis of 450 to 750 of the donors, a V segment was called functional when productive rearrangements were above 56.7%, and segregating when the standard deviation between donors exceeded 5%. A statistical classification framework was built to diagnose cytomegalovirus status from the catalog of TCR beta chain sequences. V and J gene assignment, in a later analysis, came from comparing TCR nucleotide sequences with IMGT/GENE-DB human TR gene sequences. A later analysis assigned CDR3 sequences and most-parsimonious VDJ recombination scenarios with the TCRdist pipeline. In a later analysis, each TCR beta chain was defined by its CDR3 amino acid sequence together with its V-gene family, and reads lacking a unique V-gene family were excluded. As a way to deal with suspected cross-contamination and a sequencing artifact, a later analysis dropped nearly 600 nucleotide sequences that were highly shared and had low generation probability. A later analysis calculated a clonal expansion index for each public chain from normalized within-repertoire ranks of inferred template counts. Generation probabilities in a later analysis came from a VDJ recombination model fitted to out-of-frame rearrangements, and those results were checked against IGoR. A later analysis scored TCR-TCR, TCR-HLA and TCR-CMV co-occurrence with hypergeometric tests, applying a repertoire-size bias correction to TCR pairs. To estimate false discovery rates, a later analysis permuted the HLA or CMV assignments 20 times. In a later analysis, co-occurring TCRs were grouped using DBSCAN, and TCRdist sequence similarity was added for clustering within HLA-allele-positive subsets. Repertoires with fewer than 30,000 or more than 120,000 public chains, plus five repertoires with anomalous nucleotide sharing, were excluded from co-occurrence clustering. The table comes from immuneACCESS by way of TCRdb, which keeps in-frame sequences with V and J called. Part of the clones is missing from these tables; in studies checked, under half for an unresolved V gene and the rest for unknown reasons. The DNA was the basis for D and trimming; V, J and clone size are from that table. This sample gives under 200,000 clones in total; about 80% of them show up just once. Clones ranked in the top ten supply 2% to 2.5% of the sample.

This receptor was taken from a man aged 35 to 55 in good health and CMV-seronegative. Recombination connected TRBV5-1 to TRBJ2-7; the junction holds 7 bases that match TRBD1. The sample comprised PBMCs. Here the CDR3 is given as CASSTDRPHEQYF. The bases are TGCGCCAGCAGTACGGACAGGCCCCACGAGCAGTACTTC.